This TCR beta chain emerged from a study of blood T cells in healthy people across ages. Trimming shortened V by 5 bases and J by 0 bases, and 27 bases separated the two germline ends. Germline V lookup: CDR1 SGHRS, CDR2 YFSETQ. This CDR3 is 20 amino acids long. A second PCR, run for about 7 to 12 cycles, used a sample-barcoded 5' primer plus a J-beta primer mix. TCRdb analysed the 5' RACE reads with MiXCR anew, one entry per CDR3 protein. The data show some 1.5 million distinct CDR3 sequences, approximately 42% seen once. This chain connects TRBV5-1 to TRBJ2-1; a possible D gene is TRBD2 (7 bases). The sequence was obtained from a woman aged 18-30 years in good health. The sequenced material came from blood. The CDR3 nucleotides read TGCGCCAGCAGTCAAGTATTTGGGGGGGACACCCTGAGCTCCTACAATGAGCAGTTCTTC. This translates into CASSQVFGGDTLSSYNEQFF.